The clone carrying this T cell receptor beta chain was picked up many times. Its specificity is unknown. This sample was taken from a study of T-cell reconstitution after alpha-beta-depleted transplantation in children. Preparing the TCRbeta library involved the use of unique molecular identifiers. TCRdb called the PCR reads again in MiXCR, with one record for every CDR3 protein. The sample records about 980,000 distinct CDR3 sequences, about 31% being singletons. The ends were cut back, 0 bases at V and 0 bases at J, with 15 bases in the middle. This CDR3 region has 18 residues. Looked up from germline, CDR1 is SGHRS and CDR2 is YFSETQ. Overall study results and limits: Several patients had high TCRbeta diversity at day 60; it came from surviving recipient T cells and thymic progenitors. Hyperexpanded clones declined; after one year, newly produced T cells mostly supplied diversity.

Sequences were derived from PBMCs, mostly from graft donor cells, sampled 360 days after TCRalphabeta/CD19-depleted stem cell transplant. The J gene is TRBJ1-4, the V gene TRBV5-1, with D unclear. The clonotype was recovered from a boy under two years old who had a stem cell transplant for SCID, so the T cells may come from the graft donor. The CDR3 protein is CASSLGQETYATNEKLFF. The CDR3 coding sequence is TGCGCCAGCAGCTTGGGTCAGGAGACTTATGCAACTAATGAAAAACTGTTTTTT.